Below, 25 T cell receptor beta chains from the same sample are listed, as sequenced in a study of OX40 agonist ivuxolimab in advanced cancers. Clones were sequenced by immunoSEQ multiplex PCR, and TCRdb holds only the in-frame ones, with some missing. Of about 54,000 clones listed, 75% to 90% are singletons. Here the sequenced sample was CD4+ or CD8+ T cells sorted from blood, taken in a trial of the OX40 agonist ivuxolimab. The receptor source for this set is an adult with an advanced solid tumor such as melanoma, head and neck, liver or kidney cancer.

This chain joins TRBV6-1 and TRBJ1-1; tentative D call: TRBD1 (5 bases). The CDR3 has 13 residues. Trimming took off 7 bases at V and 2 bases at J, with 11 bases between the two ends. Germline V gene lookup returns CDR1 MNHNS and CDR2 SASEGT. The DNA of the CDR3 is TGTGCCAGCATTAACCAGGGCAACACTGAAGCTTTCTTT. It specifies CASINQGNTEAFF.

This chain uses TRBV11-2 with TRBJ2-5; D unresolved. Trimming pared 1 base from V and 4 bases from J, leaving 4 bases between. CDR3 length equals 12 residues. Germline loops: CDR1 SGHAT, CDR2 FQNNGV. The CDR3 protein is CASSLGRETQYF. The CDR3 DNA sequence: TGTGCCAGCAGCTTAGGGAGAGAGACCCAGTACTTC.

This sequence joins TRBV7-6 and TRBJ2-4; no firm D call. CDR3 length: 15 residues. With 1 base removed from V and 1 base from J, the gap between germline ends came to 8 bases. CDR1 is SGHVS and CDR2 is FNYEAQ in the germline V gene. In DNA form, the CDR3 reads TGTGCCAGCAGCTTAGGTGGGTCCGCCAAAAACATTCAGTACTTC. This sequence encodes CASSLGGSAKNIQYF.

This rearrangement joins TRBV7-2 to TRBJ2-3; TRBD2 matches at 9 bases. The CDR3 consists of 16 residues. CDR1 SGHTA and CDR2 FQGNSA come from the germline V gene. V was pared by 4 bases and J by 5 bases, with 10 bases of the junction left unmatched. The CDR3 loop reads CASSSWVAGAKDTQYF. DNA for the CDR3: TGTGCCAGCAGCTCCTGGGTAGCGGGAGCGAAAGATACGCAGTATTTT.

This clone has more than one count but fewer than ten. The V call is TRBV11-2, the J call TRBJ1-1; 9 bases agree with TRBD1. The CDR3 runs to 14 residues. The germline V gene has CDR1 SGHAT and CDR2 FQNNGV. The ends lost 5 bases at V and 4 bases at J; junction bases unmatched: 5. CDR3 sequence (DNA): TGTGCCAGCAGCCTCACAGGGGGCGGCACTGAAGCTTTCTTT. Residues: CASSLTGGGTEAFF.

The chain links TRBV7-9 to TRBJ1-2; D remains ambiguous. Germline loops: CDR1 SEHNR, CDR2 FQNEAQ (reference sequence). The CDR3 loop spans 12 amino acids. Trimming pared 4 bases from V and 13 bases from J, leaving 16 bases between. In DNA, the CDR3 is TGTGCCAGCAGCTCCCCTCCCAAGGATTGCACCTTC. This sequence encodes CASSSPPKDCTF.

A few counts support this clone. J is TRBJ1-2 and V is TRBV2; D is ambiguous. This CDR3 is built from 14 residues. The V gene's germline CDR1 is SNHLY and CDR2 FYNNEI. Deletions cut 4 bases from V and 1 base from J, with 10 bases between. The CDR3 nucleotides read TGTGCCAGCAGTGGCGGCTTGAATAACTATGGCTACACCTTC. This translates into CASSGGLNNYGYTF. Looking up the rest from reference TRBV2 and TRBJ1-2 gives the full variable domain: EPEVTQTPSHQVTQMGQEVILRCVPISNHLYFYWYRQILGQKVEFLVSFYNNEISEKSEIFDDQFSVERPDGSNFTLKIRSTKLEDSAMYFCASSGGLNNYGYTFGSGTRLTVV.

This clone has a single count. The rearrangement uses TRBV30 and TRBJ1-1, with 9 bases identical to TRBD1. CDR3 size: 15 residues. Germline CDR1 GTSNPN, CDR2 SVGIG (reference sequence). V shed 1 base and J 4 bases; nucleotides not matched to a gene: 7. The CDR3 sequence: CAWSAGQGPFTEAFF. The CDR3 coding sequence is TGTGCCTGGAGTGCGGGACAGGGACCCTTCACTGAAGCTTTCTTT.

The chain joins TRBV2 to TRBJ2-1, with D possibly TRBD1 on 5 matching bases. This CDR3 spans 15 amino acids. The V and J ends lost 2 bases and 5 bases respectively, with 13 bases between them. Germline lookup yields CDR1 SNHLY and CDR2 FYNNEI. The CDR3 sequence: CASSELWGRNNEQFF. As DNA, the CDR3 is TGTGCCAGCAGTGAATTGTGGGGCCGAAACAATGAGCAGTTCTTC.

This clone was seen once. The V call is TRBV5-6, the J call TRBJ1-4, with D unresolved. Germline V gene lookup returns CDR1 SGHDT and CDR2 YYEEEE. This CDR3 is 15 amino acids long. V gave up 0 bases and J gave up 5 bases, with 11 bases separating them. CDR3 protein: CASSLGPGGNEKLFF. The CDR3 DNA follows: TGTGCCAGCAGCTTGGGGCCAGGAGGGAATGAAAAACTGTTTTTT.

The genes are TRBV28 and TRBJ1-2; D perhaps matches TRBD1 (5 bases). Germline V CDR1 and CDR2: MDHEN, SYDVKM. The ends were cut back, 7 bases at V and 5 bases at J, with 23 bases in the middle. The CDR3 totals 16 residues. Here the CDR3 reads CASTNPQAGRIYGYTF. The DNA of the CDR3 is TGTGCCAGCACTAATCCCCAGGCAGGGCGGATATATGGCTACACCTTC.

The V call is TRBV19, the J call TRBJ2-3, with TRBD1 matching 7 bases. With V trimmed by 1 base and J by 6 bases, 7 bases remained unmatched. Germline CDR1 reads LNHDA; CDR2 reads SQIVND (reference sequence). The CDR3 consists of 15 residues. This chain's CDR3 is CASSIVGQRIDTQYF. CDR3 bases: TGTGCCAGTAGTATAGTGGGACAGAGAATTGATACGCAGTATTTT.

The rearrangement links TRBV19 to TRBJ1-4, with a tentative D call TRBD1 (6 bases). Germline CDR1 is LNHDA and CDR2 is SQIVND (reference sequence). CDR3 size: 15 residues. Trimming removed 5 bases from V and 8 bases from J, with 18 bases in between. Here the CDR3 reads CASSAQRGAREKLFF. The DNA for the CDR3 is TGTGCCAGTAGTGCTCAGAGGGGGGCGAGGGAAAAACTGTTTTTT.

On this clone itself: One end of the junction fails to match germline, which may point to a read error. The chain carries TRBV19 and TRBJ1-4; D might be TRBD1 (6 bases). The V gene's germline CDR1 is LNHDA and CDR2 SQIVND (reference sequence). This CDR3 is 11 amino acids long. The CDR3 DNA follows: TGTGCCAGCCATACAGGGAGGTCTGTGGTTTTT. Translating gives CASHTGRSVVF.

This clone was counted only a few times. The chain employs TRBV5-1 and TRBJ2-2, with a tentative D call TRBD1 (5 bases). This CDR3 spans 17 amino acids. V was cut by 0 bases and J by 0 bases, with 12 bases left in between. Germline V lookup: CDR1 SGHRS, CDR2 YFSETQ. The CDR3 region is CASSLALRTTNTGELFF. CDR3 DNA: TGCGCCAGCAGCTTGGCCCTTAGGACAACGAACACCGGGGAGCTGTTTTTT.

The chain is built from TRBV19 and TRBJ2-3; D gene ambiguous. Trimming stripped 5 bases from V and 7 bases from J, with 19 bases between. Germline CDR1 reads LNHDA; CDR2 reads SQIVND (reference sequence). The CDR3 extends over 15 amino acids. The CDR3 DNA follows: TGTGCCAGTAGTCCCGCGAGTGTCGCCAGTCATACGCAGTATTTT. Its protein is CASSPASVASHTQYF.

The V gene is TRBV28, the J gene TRBJ1-6; 9 bases are a match to TRBD1. The CDR3 runs to 14 residues. The J segment lost 9 bases and the V segment lost 8 bases, leaving 8 bases of the junction unmatched. Germline V lookup: CDR1 MDHEN, CDR2 SYDVKM. The CDR3 spells CASRSGTGSSPLHF. CDR3 in DNA: TGTGCCAGCCGATCCGGGACAGGGAGTTCACCCCTCCACTTT. Combining the CDR3 with reference TRBV28 and TRBJ1-6 gives the whole variable domain DVKVTQSSRYLVKRTGEKVFLECVQDMDHENMFWYRQDPGLGLRLIYFSYDVKMKEKGDIPEGYSVSREKKERFSLILESASTNQTSMYLCASRSGTGSSPLHFGNGTRLTVT.

V usage is TRBV2 and J usage is TRBJ2-2; possibly TRBD2 for D (6 bases). CDR1 is SNHLY, CDR2 FYNNEI, per germline. The CDR3 runs to 15 residues. V lost 6 bases to trimming and J lost 0 bases, with 11 bases between them. The CDR3, as DNA: TGTGCCAGCAGACCCGGGACTCCGAACACCGGGGAGCTGTTTTTT. It specifies CASRPGTPNTGELFF. The variable domain in full, completed from reference TRBV2 and TRBJ2-2, reads EPEVTQTPSHQVTQMGQEVILRCVPISNHLYFYWYRQILGQKVEFLVSFYNNEISEKSEIFDDQFSVERPDGSNFTLKIRSTKLEDSAMYFCASRPGTPNTGELFFGEGSRLTVL.

The chain couples TRBV5-1 to TRBJ1-1, with D possibly matching TRBD1 (5 bases). Germline V gene sequence: CDR1 SGHRS, CDR2 YFSETQ. The CDR3 loop spans 16 amino acids. Trimming took off 4 bases at V and 7 bases at J, with 23 bases between the two ends. CDR3 residues: CASSPFQSSGTGEAFF. In nucleotides, the CDR3 is TGCGCCAGCAGCCCCTTCCAAAGCTCCGGGACCGGTGAAGCTTTCTTT.

The V gene is TRBV4-1, the J gene TRBJ2-3; 15 nucleotides align to TRBD2. The V segment lost 4 bases and the J segment 3 bases; nucleotides outside the gene matches: 8. Germline CDR1 and CDR2: MGHRA and YSYEKL. The CDR3 length is 18 residues. CDR3 loop: CASSRGLAGGPVTDTQYF. The CDR3 DNA reads TGCGCCAGCAGCCGAGGACTAGCGGGGGGGCCCGTGACAGATACGCAGTATTTT.

This clone was picked up a small number of times. The chain links TRBV2 to TRBJ2-7; TRBD2 might be the D (6 bases). V was shortened by 6 bases and J by 2 bases, with 11 bases between the two germline ends. CDR1 is SNHLY, CDR2 FYNNEI, per germline. The CDR3 totals 13 residues. CDR3 residues: CASRTGLPYEQYF. The CDR3 nucleotides are TGTGCCAGCAGGACGGGACTTCCCTACGAGCAGTACTTC.

This chain uses TRBV21-1 with TRBJ2-7; the table names TRBD2, a call not compared with the DNA. TRBV21-1 is listed as a pseudogene. This CDR3 spans 14 amino acids. CDR3 sequence reads: CASSKGLAVYEQYF. The DNA for the CDR3 is TGTGCCAGCAGCAAAGGTCTAGCGGTTTACGAGCAGTACTTC.

V is TRBV7-9 and J is TRBJ2-3, with D unclear. The CDR3 length is 16 residues. Germline V CDR1 and CDR2: SEHNR, FQNEAQ (reference sequence). Trimming cost V 1 base and J 5 bases, with 16 bases left between them. The CDR3: CASSLGSGLMRDTQYF. CDR3 coding DNA: TGTGCCAGCAGCTTAGGGTCAGGCCTCATGAGAGATACGCAGTATTTT. The full variable domain, its missing parts supplied by reference TRBV7-9 and TRBJ2-3, is DTGVSQNPRHKITKRGQNVTFRCDPISEHNRLYWYRQTLGQGPEFLTYFQNEAQLEKSRLLSDRFSAERPKGSFSTLEIQRTEQGDSAMYLCASSLGSGLMRDTQYFGPGTRLTVL.

V usage is TRBV29-1 and J usage is TRBJ2-1, with D tentatively TRBD1 or TRBD2 (5 bases each). CDR1 and CDR2 from the germline V gene are SQVTM and ANQGSEA. Trimming took off 4 bases at V and 7 bases at J, with 17 bases between the two ends. The CDR3 is 14 amino acids. In DNA, the CDR3 is TGCAGCGTTGTGGGACGCCTTAGGAGAAATGAGCAGTTCTTC. This encodes CSVVGRLRRNEQFF.

This chain joins TRBV9 and TRBJ2-7, with a weak D call TRBD2 (6 bases). Trimming took 4 bases from V and 5 from J, leaving 22 bases between them. CDR1 is SGDLS and CDR2 is YYNGEE in the germline V gene. The CDR3 is made up of 16 amino acids. The CDR3 region has the DNA TGTGCCAGCAGCCCGACGACTAGTCGTATGATAGACGAGCAGTACTTC. Translation: CASSPTTSRMIDEQYF.